This T cell receptor beta chain was documented in a study of cytomegalovirus exposure and HLA in healthy donors. Germline lookup yields CDR1 MNHNY and CDR2 SVGAGI (reference sequence). With 3 bases removed from V and 1 base from J, the gap between germline ends came to 12 bases. This CDR3 has 15 amino acids. General observations from the study: Specific recognition of CMV antigens was confirmed in vitro for a few chains (all CMV-associated). A subsequent analysis found that TCR clusters from the first cohort also tended to co-occur in the 90 to 150 validation repertoires, with 90% to 95% of cluster scores above 0.

Remarks on this clone: The antigen remains undetermined.

Sequencing used immunoSEQ multiplex PCR; TCRdb keeps in-frame clones, though not all of them. The table includes approximately 44,000 clones, just over 85% detected once. The receptor was isolated from a woman aged 25 to 39 in good health and CMV-seronegative. Sequencing used PBMCs. The chain joins TRBV6-6 to TRBJ1-1; D gene ambiguous. CDR3 sequence: CASSYSPPGNTEAFF. CDR3 in DNA: TGTGCCAGCAGTTATAGTCCCCCAGGGAACACTGAAGCTTTCTTT.